The sample holds a few counts of the clone carrying this TCR beta chain. Germline CDR1 is MNHEY and CDR2 is SVGAGI. Trimming cost V 0 bases and J 12 bases, with 15 bases left between them. The CDR3 is 13 residues long. This entry is derived from a study of blood T cell repertoires in COVID-19. Study in general: Collection of acute and convalescent COVID-19 samples took place in the United States, Italy and Spain.

As handled by the study authors: Amplification from reference gene primers served as the basis for estimated nucleated cell counts. Using immunoSEQ multiplex PCR, the repertoire was profiled, and TCRdb retains in-frame clones only, with some absent. V, J and clone size are taken as reported in that table, and D and trimming were inferred from the DNA itself. The sample includes under 200,000 clones, 86% of them seen just once. The chain carries TRBV6-5 and TRBJ2-7; possibly TRBD2 for D (5 bases). This sequence was found in a man in his forties or fifties with active or convalescent COVID-19. The sequenced sample consisted of peripheral blood. CDR3 residues: CASSYSRALQRYF. As DNA, the CDR3 is TGTGCCAGCAGTTACTCGAGGGCCCTCCAGCGGTACTTC.